This is a list of T cell receptor beta chains from one sample in a study of monozygotic twins with inflammatory bowel disease. From its re-call of the 5' RACE reads, TCRdb lists each CDR3 protein once, without DNA. Here the sample table reports 300,000 to 400,000 distinct CDR3 sequences. What was sequenced was blood. These receptors were obtained from a human donor with ulcerative colitis or Crohn's disease, or a healthy co-twin of an affected twin (not recorded which). CDR3s include the opening cysteine and the closing phenylalanine or tryptophan.

j_call v_call cdr3_aa
TRBJ1-2 TRBV28 CASRKQGAWGYTF
TRBJ2-2 TRBV25-1 CASSAALRGDTGELFF
TRBJ1-2 TRBV20-1 CSARTNEGQINYGYTF
TRBJ1-2 TRBV12-3/TRBV12-4 CASSQGLGGYTF
TRBJ2-5 TRBV7-9 CASSLVGQKETQYF
TRBJ2-7 TRBV5-1 CASSLEGSYKQYF
TRBJ2-4 TRBV5-1 CASSFSGTKNIQYF
TRBJ1-1 TRBV5-1 CASSLAPAGQGSTEAFF
TRBJ2-1 TRBV11-3 CASSSKGPSGGEQFF
TRBJ2-3 TRBV5-1 CASSSGLAGAGTDTQYF
TRBJ1-5 TRBV10-2 CASSEPSNQPQHF
TRBJ1-1 TRBV10-3 CAISEGGDTEAFF
TRBJ2-1 TRBV7-8 CASSRAYEQFF
TRBJ2-7 TRBV11-2 CVSSLRGTSQGGSEQYF
TRBJ2-1 TRBV4-2 CASNRNIAGFSYNEQFF
TRBJ1-2 TRBV4-1 CASSASPTGGLYGYTF
TRBJ1-1 TRBV19 CASSPARQLTEAFF
TRBJ2-3 TRBV20-1 CSASAGPLLGGTDTQYF
TRBJ1-6 TRBV5-1 CASSFISPRPVNSPLHF
TRBJ2-2 TRBV5-1 CASSPVNRDTGELFF
TRBJ1-5 TRBV20-1 CSAHRTGAGNQPQHF
TRBJ2-1 TRBV7-6 CASSLALTSGGASASNEQFF
TRBJ2-1 TRBV29-1 CSASNPGLSYNEQFF
TRBJ2-3 TRBV29-1 CSVVEGVGVQYF
TRBJ2-7 TRBV27 CASSSPGDRGNYEQYF
TRBJ2-7 TRBV12-3/TRBV12-4 CASSKSGGASREQYF
TRBJ1-3 TRBV3-1 CASSQDIPGFGNTIYF
TRBJ1-1 TRBV2 CASRSPGWGRNTEAFF
TRBJ1-1 TRBV7-9 CASRSFSRDTNTEAFF
TRBJ2-2 TRBV5-1 CASSFFEVYNTGELFF
TRBJ1-1 TRBV30 CAWKSTGNTEAFF
TRBJ2-3 TRBV27 CASSFLRLADSTDTQYF
TRBJ1-1 TRBV7-6 CASSPVIGFEAFF
TRBJ2-7 TRBV5-4 CASSLMEGQLSYEQYF
TRBJ2-1 TRBV3-1 CASSQGVAYEQFF
TRBJ1-4 TRBV28 CASSPPRQGRKEKLFF